The source of this T cell receptor (beta chain) is a study of cytomegalovirus exposure and HLA in healthy donors. This clone was observed once. Measured with immunoSEQ multiplex PCR; TCRdb has only the in-frame clones, and not every one. The repertoire has 150,000 to 200,000 clones, approximately 86% of them found once; the top ten carry less than 3%. The clonotype was recovered from a man between 18 and 29 years old in good health and CMV-seropositive. Sequencing was performed on PBMCs.

The CDR3, as DNA: TGTGCCAGCAGCCCACTAGCGCTTAGCACAGATACGCAGTATTTT. It specifies CASSPLALSTDTQYF. This rearrangement joins TRBV6-1 to TRBJ2-3, with 7 bases fitting TRBD2. The germline V gene encodes CDR1 MNHNS and CDR2 SASEGT. Losses at the gene ends were 6 bases for V and 0 bases for J; bases not matched to a gene: 6. This CDR3 is built from 15 residues.